At least ten counts were recorded for the clone carrying this T cell receptor beta chain. Its antigen is currently unknown. Germline CDR1 and CDR2: SGHRS and YFSETQ. This CDR3 has 16 amino acids. V was trimmed by 0 bases and J by 4 bases, leaving 13 bases between them. The record originates from a study of CD8 T cells in ankylosing spondylitis. Study-wide results and caveats: Earlier literature documents some of the motif variants in reactive arthritis synovial fluid and blood. What appeared characteristic of ankylosing spondylitis blood was a TCR beta motif of eight highly homologous variants.

TCRdb called the 5' RACE reads again in MiXCR, with one record for every CDR3 protein. This table has more than 150,000 distinct CDR3 sequences, 15% to 20% appearing once. The genes are TRBV5-1 and TRBJ2-2; perhaps TRBD2 as D (7 bases). The sequencing input was blood, either unsorted or a sorted T cell fraction (not recorded which). The TCR originated in a male donor between 5 and 29 years old with ankylosing spondylitis or in good health (not recorded which). CDR3 nucleotide sequence: TGCGCCAGCAGCTTGGGTCGGGGGGCGCCCACCGGGGAGCTGTTTTTT. This codes for CASSLGRGAPTGELFF.